This T cell receptor (beta chain) was identified in a study of blood T cell repertoires in COVID-19. The wider study: Samples came from the United States, Italy and Spain, spanning acute and convalescent COVID-19. Sample material is recorded as cDNA or gDNA derived from T cells, B-cell-depleted T cells, or PBMCs.

Original handling: Estimated nucleated cell counts came from reference gene primer amplification. Profiled with immunoSEQ multiplex PCR; TCRdb holds only in-frame clones, not every one. That table is the source of V, J and clone size, and D and trimming were worked out from the DNA. Of 25,000 to 30,000 clones in the sample, approximately 80% were seen once. The length of the CDR3 is 15 residues. Per germline, CDR1 SGHNT and CDR2 YENEEA. V shed 3 bases and J 0 bases; nucleotides not matched to a gene: 2. This clonotype originated in a woman aged 70-85 years with acute or convalescent COVID-19. The sequencing input was peripheral blood. The chain uses TRBV11-3 and TRBJ1-3; 7 bases agree with TRBD1. CDR3 bases: TGTGCCAGCAGCTTGGGACAGCACTCTGGAAACACCATATATTTT. It encodes CASSLGQHSGNTIYF.